This T cell receptor (beta chain) was captured in a study of shared clonotypes between healthy human individuals. Trimming took 3 bases from V and 5 from J, leaving 5 bases between them. Per germline, CDR1 SGHTA and CDR2 FQGNSA. The CDR3 consists of 12 residues. This clone was seen only a few times. PCR replicates from unsorted PBMC used roughly 310 ng DNA, and this amount was tens of thousands of T cell genomes. Produced via immunoSEQ multiplex PCR; TCRdb's table is partial and in-frame only. The sample contains 450,000 to 500,000 clones, 81% of which appear only once. There were no recent acute infections or vaccinations among the donors, who were healthy HIV-negative adults.

The specimen was PBMCs. This TCR was recovered from a middle-aged woman in good health. Some clones in this sample may be carry-over from other donors' samples. The rearrangement uses TRBV7-2 and TRBJ1-5, with unresolved D. This chain's CDR3 is CASSFPDQPQHF. CDR3 in DNA: TGTGCCAGCAGCTTCCCCGATCAGCCCCAGCATTTT.